The source of this T cell receptor (beta chain) is a study of OX40 agonist ivuxolimab in advanced cancers. Looking at the study overall: Averaging 60 years in age, with a range of about 23 to 79, the cohort was around 87% male.

Sequencing used immunoSEQ multiplex PCR; TCRdb keeps in-frame clones, though not all of them. The sample carries 60,000 to 70,000 clones, around 83% recorded once. This clone was seen just once. Its antigen is still unknown. This CDR3 region has 15 residues. CDR1 and CDR2 (germline): SGHAT, FQDESV (reference sequence). V dropped 5 bases and J dropped 2; count of bases not matched to a gene: 8. Study outcomes and limitations: Nonresponders, in some cases, also had low normalized T-cell clonal expansion. The CD4+ and CD8+ T cells in the blood had expanded clonally by week 6 at 0.1 to 3.0 mg/kg.

The source material was CD4+ or CD8+ T cells sorted from blood, sampled in a trial of the OX40 agonist ivuxolimab. This TCR was sampled from an adult with an advanced solid tumor such as melanoma, head and neck, liver or kidney cancer. V is TRBV11-1 and J is TRBJ2-5, with 7 bases identical to TRBD1. CDR3 DNA: TGTGCCAGCAGCCTACGTACAGGGGTTCAAGAGACCCAGTACTTC. It yields the protein CASSLRTGVQETQYF.